A single sample is the source of the 18 T cell receptor beta chains below, sequenced in a study of shared T cell receptors in the human thymus. Using immunoSEQ multiplex PCR, the repertoire was profiled, and TCRdb retains in-frame clones only, with some absent. The sample holds about 540,000 clones, about four fifths seen once. This same sample was also taken into another study, of human thymus T cells.

The sample comprised thymocytes. The receptor set was obtained from a boy under two years old with a congenital heart defect.

The chain employs TRBV27 and TRBJ2-7; 9 nucleotides line up with TRBD2. With 4 bases clipped from V and 5 bases from J, the junction kept 6 bases outside the gene matches. Germline V gene sequence: CDR1 MNHEY, CDR2 SMNVEV (reference sequence). The CDR3 sequence is 14 residues long. CDR3 loop: CASSSGLAVHEQYF. Here the CDR3 DNA reads TGTGCCAGCAGTTCGGGACTAGCCGTACACGAGCAGTACTTC.

On this clone: At one end the junction does not follow the germline gene, possibly because of a read error. The chain combines TRBV29-1 with TRBJ1-1; 12 bases line up with TRBD1. This CDR3 is built from 14 residues. The V gene's germline CDR1 is SQVTM and CDR2 ANQGSEA. This CDR3 reads CRVGGDRGRAEAFF. CDR3 nucleotide sequence: TGCAGGGTTGGGGGGGACAGGGGGCGGGCTGAAGCTTTCTTT.

The chain recombines TRBV7-9 with TRBJ2-7; perhaps TRBD2 as D (5 bases). The germline V and J ends were trimmed by 5 bases and 9 bases, with 11 bases remaining between them. CDR1 is SEHNR, CDR2 FQNEAQ, per germline (reference sequence). The CDR3 sequence is 11 residues long. The CDR3 region has the DNA TGTGCCAGCAGCCTCCAAGAGGGGCAGTACTTC. Protein: CASSLQEGQYF.

Worth noting for this clone: One junction end does not reproduce the germline sequence, and a read error may be involved. The chain employs TRBV6-5 and TRBJ2-3; 7 nucleotides align to TRBD2. Germline V lookup: CDR1 MNHEY, CDR2 SVGAGI. CDR3 length equals 16 residues. CDR3 sequence reads: CASSNSTSTRTDTQYF. CDR3 DNA: TGTGCCAGCAGTAACTCGACTAGCACACGCACAGATACGCAGTATTTT.

This clone was seen just once. The rearrangement links TRBV5-1 to TRBJ1-1, with a weak D call TRBD1 (5 bases). V lost 4 bases to trimming and J lost 0 bases, with 19 bases between them. CDR3 length equals 17 residues. Germline lookup yields CDR1 SGHRS and CDR2 YFSETQ. The CDR3 DNA reads as TGCGCCAGCAGCCACATATGGGGCTCCCATATGAACACTGAAGCTTTCTTT. Amino acid sequence: CASSHIWGSHMNTEAFF. Full variable domain (remainder filled in from reference TRBV5-1 and TRBJ1-1): KAGVTQTPRYLIKTRGQQVTLSCSPISGHRSVSWYQQTPGQGLQFLFEYFSETQRNKGNFPGRFSGRQFSNSRSEMNVSTLELGDSALYLCASSHIWGSHMNTEAFFGQGTRLTVV.

This clone was seen once. This chain uses TRBV6-5 with TRBJ2-1; TRBD2 matches at 8 bases. This CDR3 has 13 residues. The germline V gene encodes CDR1 MNHEY and CDR2 SVGAGI. V shed 5 bases and J 14 bases; nucleotides not matched to a gene: 11. The CDR3 loop is CASSTGLAGGEFF. Written as DNA, the CDR3 is TGTGCCAGCAGTACAGGCTTGGCGGGGGGCGAGTTCTTC.

CDR3 nucleotide sequence: TGTGCCACCAGCAGAGTTAGGCGGAGCTACAATGAGCAGTTCTTC. Residues: CATSRVRRSYNEQFF. The chain carries TRBV15 and TRBJ2-1; D gene ambiguous. Trimming took off 1 base at V and 3 bases at J, with 10 bases between the two ends. CDR3 size: 15 residues. From germline, CDR1 is LNHNV and CDR2 YYDKDF (reference sequence).

The chain is built from TRBV10-1 and TRBJ2-7, with D maybe TRBD2 (6 bases). The ends were cut back, 3 bases at V and 7 bases at J, with 13 bases in the middle. CDR1 and CDR2 (germline): WNHNN, SYGVQD (reference sequence). The CDR3 has 13 amino acids. CDR3 residues: CASSDGRDEEQYF. The CDR3 region has the DNA TGCGCCAGCAGTGACGGGCGGGATGAGGAGCAGTACTTC.

This clone was detected only once. The rearrangement links TRBV12-5 to TRBJ2-1; TRBD2 matches at 9 bases. This CDR3 contains 20 residues. Germline trimming cut 3 bases from V and 7 bases from J; bases unmatched to any gene: 22. Germline V gene lookup returns CDR1 LGHNT and CDR2 FRNRAP. CDR3 DNA sequence: TGTGCTAGTGGTTTCTGGGTTAGCGGGAGAGGATCGGAACTAGGTAATGAGCAGTTCTTC. Its protein is CASGFWVSGRGSELGNEQFF.

This clone was counted a single time. This chain links TRBV2 with TRBJ1-1; 7 bases fit TRBD1. The CDR3 is 17 residues long. V dropped 0 bases and J dropped 0; count of bases not matched to a gene: 7. From germline, CDR1 is SNHLY and CDR2 FYNNEI. The CDR3 region has the DNA TGTGCCAGCAGTGAAGCCCCAAAAAGGGGGCTGAACACTGAAGCTTTCTTT. The encoded protein is CASSEAPKRGLNTEAFF.

The V and J genes are TRBV5-1 and TRBJ2-5; weak D call: TRBD2 (6 bases). The V end lost 0 bases, the J end lost 4 bases, and 16 bases lay between the germline ends. Germline CDR1 is SGHRS and CDR2 is YFSETQ. This CDR3 spans 16 amino acids. CDR3 nucleotides: TGCGCCAGCAGCTTGGAAGGGGACGTCGGGGGAGAGACCCAGTACTTC. Its translation is CASSLEGDVGGETQYF.

The table lists this clone with a few counts. This chain links TRBV2 with TRBJ2-6; D is perhaps TRBD1 (6 bases). V was shortened by 3 bases and J by 0 bases, with 24 bases between the two germline ends. The CDR3 totals 21 residues. CDR1 SNHLY and CDR2 FYNNEI come from the germline V gene. CDR3 residues: CASSDRGASLIPYSGANVLTF. CDR3 nucleotides: TGTGCCAGCAGTGACAGGGGCGCTAGCCTAATCCCTTACTCTGGGGCCAACGTCCTGACTTTC.

The V gene is TRBV5-4, the J gene TRBJ2-3, with D perhaps matching TRBD2 (6 bases). V was cut by 4 bases and J by 2 bases, with 20 bases left in between. Germline V gene lookup returns CDR1 SGHNT and CDR2 YYREEE (reference sequence). The CDR3 contains 17 residues. CDR3 loop: CASSTAGTSHNTDTQYF. CDR3 sequence (DNA): TGTGCCAGCAGCACTGCCGGGACTTCCCACAACACAGATACGCAGTATTTT.

The rearrangement uses TRBV5-1 and TRBJ2-3; D possibly corresponds to TRBD2 (6 bases). The germline V gene has CDR1 SGHRS and CDR2 YFSETQ. The V end was cut by 4 bases, the J end by 0 bases, with 9 bases between. CDR3 size: 14 residues. The CDR3 sequence is CASSAGRSTDTQYF. In DNA form, the CDR3 reads TGCGCCAGCAGCGCGGGACGGAGCACAGATACGCAGTATTTT.

This clone was seen only a few times. The rearrangement links TRBV30 to TRBJ2-7, with a weak D call TRBD2 (7 bases). CDR1 is GTSNPN, CDR2 SVGIG, per germline (reference sequence). Trimming took off 2 bases at V and 1 base at J, with 15 bases between the two ends. This CDR3 has 15 residues. The CDR3 sequence is CAWSSGGRRSYEQYF. CDR3 DNA: TGTGCCTGGAGTTCCGGGGGGCGGCGGTCCTACGAGCAGTACTTC.

The chain employs TRBV7-6 and TRBJ1-2, with TRBD1 matching 7 bases. The germline V gene has CDR1 SGHVS and CDR2 FNYEAQ. The CDR3 runs to 13 residues. The junction had 4 bases not matched to a gene; V was cut back by 1 base and J by 8 bases. CDR3 bases: TGTGCCAGCAGCTTAGAAGGGGGCGACGGCTACACCTTC. Translation gives CASSLEGGDGYTF. Complete variable domain (other parts from reference TRBV7-6 and TRBJ1-2): GAGVSQSPRYKVTKRGQDVALRCDPISGHVSLYWYRQALGQGPEFLTYFNYEAQQDKSGLPNDRFSAERPEGSISTLTIQRTEQRDSAMYRCASSLEGGDGYTFGSGTRLTVV.

The V and J genes are TRBV10-1 and TRBJ2-3; D might be TRBD2 (6 bases). With 2 bases removed from V and 5 bases from J, the gap between germline ends came to 14 bases. CDR1 and CDR2 from the germline V gene are WNHNN and SYGVQD (reference sequence). The CDR3 is 15 residues long. The CDR3 nucleotides read TGCGCCAGCAGTGAGCGGGACTCTGCCCTAGATACGCAGTATTTT. Translation gives CASSERDSALDTQYF.

In its sample, this clone was seen a few times. The chain joins TRBV21-1 to TRBJ2-7; the table calls TRBD2, which could not be checked here. TRBV21-1 is recorded as a pseudogene. The CDR3 length is 18 residues. The CDR3 loop reads CASSKGELAGVRTYEQYF. For the CDR3, the DNA is TGTGCCAGCAGCAAAGGGGAACTAGCGGGAGTTAGGACGTACGAGCAGTACTTC.